Each of the 4 T cell receptor beta chains below was sequenced from the same sample in a study of monozygotic twins with inflammatory bowel disease. TCRdb reworked the 5' RACE reads into one entry per CDR3 protein, no DNA. The listing contains 200,000 to 250,000 distinct CDR3 sequences. The sample taken for sequencing was blood. The receptors were sampled from a human donor with ulcerative colitis or Crohn's disease, or a healthy co-twin of an affected twin (not recorded which).

The rearrangement uses TRBV29-1 and TRBJ2-7; the TCRdb call, TRBD2, lacks DNA for checking. Germline V gene sequence: CDR1 SQVTM, CDR2 ANQGSEA. This CDR3 spans 13 amino acids. The CDR3 spells CSVETAGRREQYF.

This chain uses TRBV7-2 with TRBJ2-7. The CDR3 has 13 residues. Germline-derived CDR1 and CDR2 are SGHTA and FQGNSA. CDR3 sequence: CASRVNPSVDQYF.

This chain links TRBV19 with TRBJ1-5; there is no DNA to check the TCRdb D call of TRBD1. This CDR3 comprises 15 residues. Germline values: CDR1 LNHDA, CDR2 SQIVND (reference sequence). CDR3 loop: CASSIPGEANQPQHF.

The chain recombines TRBV6-5 with TRBJ2-7; TCRdb picks TRBD2, but there is no DNA to check that call. Germline V CDR1 and CDR2: MNHEY, SVGAGI. CDR3 length: 16 residues. CDR3 sequence reads: CASSHPLAGSHYEQYF.